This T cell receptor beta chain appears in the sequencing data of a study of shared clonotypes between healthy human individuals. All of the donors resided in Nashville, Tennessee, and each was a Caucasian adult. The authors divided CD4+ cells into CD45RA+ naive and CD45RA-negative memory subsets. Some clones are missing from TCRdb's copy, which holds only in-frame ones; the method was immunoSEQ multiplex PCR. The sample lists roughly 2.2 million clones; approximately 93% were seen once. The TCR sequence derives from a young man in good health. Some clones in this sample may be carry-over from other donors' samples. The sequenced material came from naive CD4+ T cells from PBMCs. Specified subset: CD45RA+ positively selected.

CDR3 sequence: CASTRAGLYGYTF. CDR3 DNA sequence: TGTGCCAGCACCCGTGCCGGTCTCTATGGCTACACCTTC. This chain joins TRBV6-5 and TRBJ1-2; D is undetermined. This CDR3 contains 13 residues. The germline V and J ends were trimmed by 7 bases and 4 bases, with 13 bases remaining between them. Germline CDR1 is MNHEY and CDR2 is SVGAGI.